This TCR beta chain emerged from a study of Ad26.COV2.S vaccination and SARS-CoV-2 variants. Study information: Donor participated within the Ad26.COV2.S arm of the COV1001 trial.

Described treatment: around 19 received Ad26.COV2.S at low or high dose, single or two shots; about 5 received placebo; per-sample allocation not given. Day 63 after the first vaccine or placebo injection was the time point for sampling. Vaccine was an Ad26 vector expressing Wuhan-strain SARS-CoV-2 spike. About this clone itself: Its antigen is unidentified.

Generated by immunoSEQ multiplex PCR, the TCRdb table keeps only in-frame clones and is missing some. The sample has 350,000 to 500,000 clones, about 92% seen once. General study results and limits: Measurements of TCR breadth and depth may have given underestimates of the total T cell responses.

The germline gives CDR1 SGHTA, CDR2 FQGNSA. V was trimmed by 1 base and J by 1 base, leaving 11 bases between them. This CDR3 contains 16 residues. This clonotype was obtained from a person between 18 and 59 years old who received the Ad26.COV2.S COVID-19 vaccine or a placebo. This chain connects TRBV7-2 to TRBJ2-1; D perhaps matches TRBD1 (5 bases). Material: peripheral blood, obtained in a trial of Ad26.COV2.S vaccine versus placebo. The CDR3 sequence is CASSLVSGMSYNEQFF. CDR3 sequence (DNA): TGTGCCAGCAGCTTAGTATCAGGGATGTCCTACAATGAGCAGTTCTTC.